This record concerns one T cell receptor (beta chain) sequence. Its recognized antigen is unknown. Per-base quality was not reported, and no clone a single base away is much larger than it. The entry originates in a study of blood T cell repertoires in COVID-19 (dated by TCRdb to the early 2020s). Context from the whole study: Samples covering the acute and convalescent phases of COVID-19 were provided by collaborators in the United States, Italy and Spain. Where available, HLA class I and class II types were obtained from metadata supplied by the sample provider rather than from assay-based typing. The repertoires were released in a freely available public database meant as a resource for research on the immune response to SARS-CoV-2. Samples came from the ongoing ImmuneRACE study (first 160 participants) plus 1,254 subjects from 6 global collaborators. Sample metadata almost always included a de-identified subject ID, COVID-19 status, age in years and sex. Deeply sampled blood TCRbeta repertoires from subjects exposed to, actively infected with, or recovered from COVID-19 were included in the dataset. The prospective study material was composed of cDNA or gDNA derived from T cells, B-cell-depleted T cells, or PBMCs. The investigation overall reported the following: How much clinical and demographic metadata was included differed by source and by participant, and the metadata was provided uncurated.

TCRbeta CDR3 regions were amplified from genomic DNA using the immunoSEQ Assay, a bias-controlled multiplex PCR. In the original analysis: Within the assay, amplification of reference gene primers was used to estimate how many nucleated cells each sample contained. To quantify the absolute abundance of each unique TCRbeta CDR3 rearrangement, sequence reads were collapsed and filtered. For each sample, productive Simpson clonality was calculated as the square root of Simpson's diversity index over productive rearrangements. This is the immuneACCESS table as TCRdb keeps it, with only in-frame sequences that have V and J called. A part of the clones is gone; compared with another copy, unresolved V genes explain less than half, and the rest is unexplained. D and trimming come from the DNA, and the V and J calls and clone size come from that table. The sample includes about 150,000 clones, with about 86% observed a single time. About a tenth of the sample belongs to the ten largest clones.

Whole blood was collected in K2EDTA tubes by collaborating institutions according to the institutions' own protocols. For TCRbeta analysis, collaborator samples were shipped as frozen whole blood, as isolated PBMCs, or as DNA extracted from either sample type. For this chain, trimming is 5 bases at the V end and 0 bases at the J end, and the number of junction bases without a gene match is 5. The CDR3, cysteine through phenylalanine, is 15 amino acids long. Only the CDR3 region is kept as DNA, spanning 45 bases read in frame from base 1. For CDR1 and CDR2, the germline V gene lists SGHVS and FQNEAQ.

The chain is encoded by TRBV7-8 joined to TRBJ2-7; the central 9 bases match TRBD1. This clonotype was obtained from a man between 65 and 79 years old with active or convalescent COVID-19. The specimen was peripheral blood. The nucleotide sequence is TGTGCCAGCAGCCGCTTGACAGGGGGCTCCTACGAGCAGTACTTC. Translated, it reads CASSRLTGGSYEQYF.